Listed below are T cell receptor beta chains from one sample, sequenced in a study of response to subunit inactivated influenza vaccine. Each CDR3 protein gets one entry after TCRdb re-called the RT-PCR reads with MiXCR. The table records some 800,000 distinct CDR3 sequences, 20% to 25% of them present only once. The source was PBMCs from blood, collected more than 4 days after vaccination. The receptor source for this set is a man aged 50 to 60 who received an inactivated influenza vaccine. CDR3s include the opening cysteine and the closing phenylalanine or tryptophan.

CAIMGQLPTDTQYF,14,TRBV10-3,TRBJ2-3
CASRKGQGNTEAFF,14,TRBV27,TRBJ1-1
CSARRDRANSPLHF,14,TRBV20-1,TRBJ1-6
CASSVAVAGVQAGELFF,17,TRBV9,TRBJ2-2
CATRPGGISYNEQFF,15,TRBV15,TRBJ2-1
CSLTGGASYNEQFF,14,TRBV29-1,TRBJ2-1
CASSPLAGSGKNIQYF,16,TRBV28,TRBJ2-4
CATSETQYF,9,TRBV7-8,TRBJ2-5
CASSLSADVNYGYTF,15,TRBV5-1,TRBJ1-2
CASSYKGGEEAFF,13,TRBV7-9,TRBJ1-1
CASSPVRQGGADTQYF,16,TRBV7-2,TRBJ2-3
CASSVGALAVDNEQFF,16,TRBV5-1,TRBJ2-1
CASSLGQGASGANVLTF,17,TRBV18,TRBJ2-6
CASSFGLSNQPQHF,14,TRBV28,TRBJ1-5
CSATGLAGEETQYF,14,TRBV20-1,TRBJ2-5
CAISPGRSSYNEQFF,15,TRBV10-3,TRBJ2-1
CATSDPWTITGELFF,15,TRBV24-1,TRBJ2-2
CASSLREGHTGELFF,15,TRBV12-3/TRBV12-4,TRBJ2-2
CASSSEGIYQETQYF,15,TRBV6-5,TRBJ2-5
CASSTQGRGHIRGGYTF,17,TRBV12-3/TRBV12-4,TRBJ1-2
CASSYRKTGAPDTQYF,16,TRBV6-5,TRBJ2-3
CASTPGTEGTGELFF,15,TRBV12-3/TRBV12-4,TRBJ2-2
CASSSLQRLAGDTTHTQYF,19,TRBV5-1,TRBJ2-3
CASSLGDRTNTEAFF,15,TRBV5-1,TRBJ1-1
CASSLRGIGTDTQYF,15,TRBV5-1,TRBJ2-3
CASSSGTTSYEQYF,14,TRBV28,TRBJ2-7
CASSYYPGGVLSQHF,15,TRBV6-5,TRBJ1-5
CASRPNDGSGELFF,14,TRBV12-3/TRBV12-4,TRBJ2-2
CSALGGLAGGAYNEQFF,17,TRBV20-1,TRBJ2-1
CASSFGGSPSQETQYF,16,TRBV5-1,TRBJ2-5
CATSDGARLGHEQFF,15,TRBV24-1,TRBJ2-1
CASSPTGIRETQYF,14,TRBV7-2,TRBJ2-5
CASSLERHEQYF,12,TRBV5-1,TRBJ2-7
CASSLDPGLDTQYF,14,TRBV5-1,TRBJ2-3
CSALRDEQYF,10,TRBV20-1,TRBJ2-7
CASSLSGGPLDTQYF,15,TRBV27,TRBJ2-3
CASSIGAGGPRDEQFF,16,TRBV2,TRBJ2-1
CASSLVGRVLSTDTQYF,17,TRBV5-1,TRBJ2-3
CASSEAPWGDTQYF,14,TRBV2,TRBJ2-3
CATRTSGILNEQFF,14,TRBV6-2/TRBV6-3,TRBJ2-1
CATTASPGQGRTDTQYF,17,TRBV24-1,TRBJ2-3
CASSQTGSTEAFF,13,TRBV4-3,TRBJ1-1
CASSLIAGTDTQYF,14,TRBV5-5,TRBJ2-3
CSAELVGIVSNQPQHF,16,TRBV20-1,TRBJ1-5
CASSQVLGQGGNNEQFF,17,TRBV4-1,TRBJ2-1
CASSHLRVLYYEQYF,15,TRBV14,TRBJ2-7
CASSLRDSVVYEQYF,15,TRBV27,TRBJ2-7
CASSHRRTSETYNEQFF,17,TRBV4-3,TRBJ2-1
CASSATGFYGTQYF,14,TRBV7-2,TRBJ2-5
CASRTDQNLYEQYF,14,TRBV28,TRBJ2-7
CASSPPLAGRDTQYF,15,TRBV12-3/TRBV12-4,TRBJ2-3